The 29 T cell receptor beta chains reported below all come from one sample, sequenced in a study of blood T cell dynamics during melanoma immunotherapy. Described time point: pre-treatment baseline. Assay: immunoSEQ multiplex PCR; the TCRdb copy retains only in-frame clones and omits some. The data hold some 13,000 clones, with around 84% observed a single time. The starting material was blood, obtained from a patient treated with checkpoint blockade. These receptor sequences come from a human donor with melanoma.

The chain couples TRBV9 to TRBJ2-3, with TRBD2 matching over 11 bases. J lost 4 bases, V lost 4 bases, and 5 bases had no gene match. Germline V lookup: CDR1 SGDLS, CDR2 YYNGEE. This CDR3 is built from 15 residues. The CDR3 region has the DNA TGTGCCAGCAGCCTACTAGCGGGAGCTGCAGATACGCAGTATTTT. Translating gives CASSLLAGAADTQYF.

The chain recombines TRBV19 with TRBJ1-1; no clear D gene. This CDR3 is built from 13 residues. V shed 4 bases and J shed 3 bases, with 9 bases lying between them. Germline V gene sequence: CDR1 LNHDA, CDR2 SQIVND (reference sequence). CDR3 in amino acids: CASSKMRDTEAFF. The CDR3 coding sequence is TGTGCCAGTAGTAAAATGCGAGACACTGAAGCTTTCTTT. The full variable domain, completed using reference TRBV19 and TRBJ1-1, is DGGITQSPKYLFRKEGQNVTLSCEQNLNHDAMYWYRQDPGQGLRLIYYSQIVNDFQKGDIAEGYSVSREKKESFPLTVTSAQKNPTAFYLCASSKMRDTEAFFGQGTRLTVV.

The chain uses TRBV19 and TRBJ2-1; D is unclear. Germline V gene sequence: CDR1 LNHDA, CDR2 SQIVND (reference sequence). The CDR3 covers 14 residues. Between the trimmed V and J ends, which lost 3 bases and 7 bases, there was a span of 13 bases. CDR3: CASSMARQKNEQFF. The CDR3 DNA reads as TGTGCCAGTAGTATGGCCAGGCAGAAGAATGAGCAGTTCTTC. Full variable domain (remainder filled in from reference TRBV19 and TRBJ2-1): DGGITQSPKYLFRKEGQNVTLSCEQNLNHDAMYWYRQDPGQGLRLIYYSQIVNDFQKGDIAEGYSVSREKKESFPLTVTSAQKNPTAFYLCASSMARQKNEQFFGPGTRLTVL.

CDR3: CASGPRAAGQSRANVLTF. The CDR3 bases are TGTGCTAGTGGTCCGCGGGCTGCAGGACAAAGTCGGGCCAACGTCCTGACTTTC. The J gene is TRBJ2-6, the V gene TRBV12-5; D is possibly TRBD1 or TRBD2 (5 bases each). CDR1 and CDR2 from the germline V gene are LGHNT and FRNRAP. V dropped 5 bases and J dropped 5 bases, with 22 bases sitting between them. This CDR3 is 18 amino acids long.

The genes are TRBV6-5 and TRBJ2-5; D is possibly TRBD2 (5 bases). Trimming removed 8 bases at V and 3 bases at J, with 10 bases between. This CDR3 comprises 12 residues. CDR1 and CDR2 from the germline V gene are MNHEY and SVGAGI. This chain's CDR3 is CASRSGKETQYF. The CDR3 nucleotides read TGTGCCAGCCGGTCGGGGAAAGAGACCCAGTACTTC.

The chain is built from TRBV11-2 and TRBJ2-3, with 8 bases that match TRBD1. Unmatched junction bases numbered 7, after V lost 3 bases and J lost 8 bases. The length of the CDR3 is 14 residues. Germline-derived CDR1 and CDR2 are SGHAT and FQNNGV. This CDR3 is CASSFSRGPGTQYF. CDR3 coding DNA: TGTGCCAGCAGCTTTTCCAGGGGGCCGGGTACGCAGTATTTT.

The CDR3, as DNA: TGTGCCAGCAGCCAAGAGAGCGCCAGCTCCTACGAGCAGTACTTC. The encoded protein is CASSQESASSYEQYF. The rearrangement links TRBV4-2 to TRBJ2-7, with D unclear. Deletions cut 0 bases from V and 0 bases from J, with 9 bases between. Germline assignment: CDR1 LGHNA and CDR2 YNFKEQ. This CDR3 contains 15 residues.

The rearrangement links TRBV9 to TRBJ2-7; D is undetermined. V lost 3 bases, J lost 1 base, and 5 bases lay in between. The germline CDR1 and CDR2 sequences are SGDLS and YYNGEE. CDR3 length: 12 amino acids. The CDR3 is CASSGGSYEQYF. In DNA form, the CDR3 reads TGTGCCAGCAGCGGGGGTTCCTACGAGCAGTACTTC.

The CDR3 DNA reads as TGTGCCTGGAGTGTACAGATAGCGGGAGGGCGATCCTACGAGCAGTACTTC. Its translation: CAWSVQIAGGRSYEQYF. The chain is built from TRBV30 and TRBJ2-7; TRBD2 matches 11 bases. Germline V gene sequence: CDR1 GTSNPN, CDR2 SVGIG (reference sequence). The CDR3 sequence is 17 residues long. Germline trimming cut 0 bases from V and 1 base from J; bases unmatched to any gene: 8.

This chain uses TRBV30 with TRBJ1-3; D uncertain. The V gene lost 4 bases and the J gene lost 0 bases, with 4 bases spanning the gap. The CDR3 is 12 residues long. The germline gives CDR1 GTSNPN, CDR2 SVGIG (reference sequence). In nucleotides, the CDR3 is TGTGCCTGGACTACCTCTGGAAACACCATATATTTT. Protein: CAWTTSGNTIYF.

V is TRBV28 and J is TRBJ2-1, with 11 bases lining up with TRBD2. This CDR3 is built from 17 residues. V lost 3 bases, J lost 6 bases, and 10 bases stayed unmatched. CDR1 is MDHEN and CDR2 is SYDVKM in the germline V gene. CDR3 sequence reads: CASSLSPNSGGANEQFF. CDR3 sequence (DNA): TGTGCCAGCAGTTTGAGCCCCAATAGCGGGGGGGCCAATGAGCAGTTCTTC.

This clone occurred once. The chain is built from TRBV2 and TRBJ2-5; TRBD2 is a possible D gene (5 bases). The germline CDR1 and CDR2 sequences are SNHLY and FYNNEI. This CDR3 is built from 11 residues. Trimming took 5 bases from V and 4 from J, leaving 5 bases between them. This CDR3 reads CASSLAETQYF. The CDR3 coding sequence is TGTGCCAGCAGTCTAGCAGAGACCCAGTACTTC.

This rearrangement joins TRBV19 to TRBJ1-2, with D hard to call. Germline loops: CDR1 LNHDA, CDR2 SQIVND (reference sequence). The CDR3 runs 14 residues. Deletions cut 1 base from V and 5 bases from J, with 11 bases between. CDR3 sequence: CASSIATAPYGYTF. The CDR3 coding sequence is TGTGCCAGTAGTATAGCCACAGCCCCGTATGGCTACACCTTC. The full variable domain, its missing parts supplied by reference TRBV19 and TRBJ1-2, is DGGITQSPKYLFRKEGQNVTLSCEQNLNHDAMYWYRQDPGQGLRLIYYSQIVNDFQKGDIAEGYSVSREKKESFPLTVTSAQKNPTAFYLCASSIATAPYGYTFGSGTRLTVV.

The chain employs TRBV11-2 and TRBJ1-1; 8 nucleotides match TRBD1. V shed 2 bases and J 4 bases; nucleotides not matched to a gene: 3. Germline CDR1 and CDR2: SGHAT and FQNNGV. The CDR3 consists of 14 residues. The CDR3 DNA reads TGTGCCAGCAGCTTAATGGACAGGGCCACTGAAGCTTTCTTT. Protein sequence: CASSLMDRATEAFF. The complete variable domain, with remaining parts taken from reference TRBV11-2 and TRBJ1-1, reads EAGVAQSPRYKIIEKRQSVAFWCNPISGHATLYWYQQILGQGPKLLIQFQNNGVVDDSQLPKDRFSAERLKGVDSTLKIQPAKLEDSAVYLCASSLMDRATEAFFGQGTRLTVV.

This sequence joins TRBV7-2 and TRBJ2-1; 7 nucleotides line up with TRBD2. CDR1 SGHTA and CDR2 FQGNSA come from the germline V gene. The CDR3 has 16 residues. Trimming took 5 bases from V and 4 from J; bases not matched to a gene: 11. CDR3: CASSPLGAGLYNEQFF. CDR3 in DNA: TGTGCCAGCAGCCCCTTGGGAGCGGGGTTATACAATGAGCAGTTCTTC.

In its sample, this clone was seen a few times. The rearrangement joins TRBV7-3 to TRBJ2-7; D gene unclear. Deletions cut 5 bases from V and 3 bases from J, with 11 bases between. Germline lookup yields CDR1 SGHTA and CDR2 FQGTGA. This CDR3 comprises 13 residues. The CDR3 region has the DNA TGTGCCAGCAGCCTTGATCCCGGCTACGAGCAGTACTTC. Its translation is CASSLDPGYEQYF.

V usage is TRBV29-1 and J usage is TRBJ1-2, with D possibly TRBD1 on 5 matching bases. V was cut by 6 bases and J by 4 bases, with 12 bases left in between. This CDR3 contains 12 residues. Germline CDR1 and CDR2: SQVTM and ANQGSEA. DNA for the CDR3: TGCAGCGTCGCACACGACAGCTATGGCTACACCTTC. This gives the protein CSVAHDSYGYTF.

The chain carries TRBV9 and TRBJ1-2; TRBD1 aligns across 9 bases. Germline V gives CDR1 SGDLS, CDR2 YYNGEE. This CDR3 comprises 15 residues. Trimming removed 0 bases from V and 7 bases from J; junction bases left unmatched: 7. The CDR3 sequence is CASSVEGTGLSGYTF. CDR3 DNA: TGTGCCAGCAGCGTAGAAGGGACAGGGCTAAGTGGCTACACCTTC.

The CDR3: CASKVALSTDTQYF. CDR3 coding DNA: TGTGCCAGTAAGGTGGCGCTGAGCACAGATACGCAGTATTTT. This sequence joins TRBV19 and TRBJ2-3; no clear D. The germline V gene has CDR1 LNHDA and CDR2 SQIVND (reference sequence). V shed 7 bases and J shed 0 bases, with 11 bases lying between them. CDR3 length: 14 residues.

The CDR3 region is CASSLGQTNEKLFF. The DNA for the CDR3 is TGTGCCAGCAGCTTAGGACAGACTAATGAAAAACTGTTTTTT. This chain links TRBV5-4 with TRBJ1-4; TRBD1 might be the D (6 bases). The V end was cut by 2 bases, the J end by 2 bases, with 7 bases between. Germline V gives CDR1 SGHNT, CDR2 YYREEE (reference sequence). The CDR3 consists of 14 residues. The full variable domain, in which reference TRBV5-4 and TRBJ1-4 provide the parts outside the CDR3, is ETGVTQSPTHLIKTRGQQVTLRCSSQSGHNTVSWYQQALGQGPQFIFQYYREEENGRGNFPPRFSGLQFPNYSSELNVNALELDDSALYLCASSLGQTNEKLFFGSGTQLSVL.

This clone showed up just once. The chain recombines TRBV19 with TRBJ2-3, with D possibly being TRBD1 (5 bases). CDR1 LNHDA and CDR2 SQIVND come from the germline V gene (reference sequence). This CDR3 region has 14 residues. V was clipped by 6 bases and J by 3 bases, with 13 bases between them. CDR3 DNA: TGTGCCAGTAGCAGACGAGCAGGGACAGATACGCAGTATTTT. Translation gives CASSRRAGTDTQYF.

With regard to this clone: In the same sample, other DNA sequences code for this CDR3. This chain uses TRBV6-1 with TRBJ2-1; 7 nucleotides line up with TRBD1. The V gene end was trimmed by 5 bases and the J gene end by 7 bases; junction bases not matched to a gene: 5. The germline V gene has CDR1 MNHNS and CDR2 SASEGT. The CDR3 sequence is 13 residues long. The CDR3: CASSFTGDNEQFF. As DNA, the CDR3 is TGTGCCAGCAGTTTCACAGGGGATAATGAGCAGTTCTTC.

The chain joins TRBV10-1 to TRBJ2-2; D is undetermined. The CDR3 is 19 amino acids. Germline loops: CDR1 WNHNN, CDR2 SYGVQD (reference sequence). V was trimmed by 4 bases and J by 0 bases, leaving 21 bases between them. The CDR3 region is CASSVGLVAEPSNTGELFF. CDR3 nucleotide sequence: TGCGCCAGCAGTGTAGGTCTCGTCGCCGAGCCGTCGAACACCGGGGAGCTGTTTTTT.

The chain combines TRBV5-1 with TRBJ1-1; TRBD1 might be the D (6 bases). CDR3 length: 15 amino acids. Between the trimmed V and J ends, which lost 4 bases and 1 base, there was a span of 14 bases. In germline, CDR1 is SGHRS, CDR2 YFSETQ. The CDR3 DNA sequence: TGCGCCAGCAGCCAAACAGGGAGCCCGAACACTGAAGCTTTCTTT. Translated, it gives CASSQTGSPNTEAFF.

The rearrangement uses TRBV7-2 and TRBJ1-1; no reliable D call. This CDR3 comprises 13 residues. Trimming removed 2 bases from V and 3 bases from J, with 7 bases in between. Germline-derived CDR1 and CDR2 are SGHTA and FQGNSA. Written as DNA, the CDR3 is TGTGCCAGCAGCTTAACCCAGGACACTGAAGCTTTCTTT. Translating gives CASSLTQDTEAFF.

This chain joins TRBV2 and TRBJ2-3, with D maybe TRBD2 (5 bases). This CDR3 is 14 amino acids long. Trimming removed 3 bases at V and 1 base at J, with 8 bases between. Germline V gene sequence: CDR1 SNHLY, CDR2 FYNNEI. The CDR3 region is CASSDGSGTDTQYF. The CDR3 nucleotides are TGTGCCAGCAGTGATGGTAGCGGCACAGATACGCAGTATTTT.

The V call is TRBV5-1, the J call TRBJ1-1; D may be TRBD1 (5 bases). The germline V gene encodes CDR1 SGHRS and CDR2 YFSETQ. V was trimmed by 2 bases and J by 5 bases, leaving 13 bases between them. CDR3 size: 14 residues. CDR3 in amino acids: CASSLVGEKTEAFF. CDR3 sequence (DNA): TGCGCCAGCAGCTTAGTAGGGGAAAAAACTGAAGCTTTCTTT.

This CDR3 is CASSVPRSWGSYNEQFF. For the CDR3, the DNA is TGTGCCAGTAGTGTGCCGCGGTCCTGGGGCTCCTACAATGAGCAGTTCTTC. This chain links TRBV19 with TRBJ2-1; D is uncertain. This CDR3 spans 17 amino acids. Germline CDR1 LNHDA, CDR2 SQIVND (reference sequence). V was shortened by 5 bases and J by 0 bases, with 17 bases between the two germline ends.

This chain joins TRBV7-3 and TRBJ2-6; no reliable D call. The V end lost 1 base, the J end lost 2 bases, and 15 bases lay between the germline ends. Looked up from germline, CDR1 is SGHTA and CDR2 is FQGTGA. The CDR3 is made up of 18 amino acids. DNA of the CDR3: TGTGCCAGCAGCTTAAGTCCGGTTGCTCAAACTGGGGCCAACGTCCTGACTTTC. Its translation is CASSLSPVAQTGANVLTF.